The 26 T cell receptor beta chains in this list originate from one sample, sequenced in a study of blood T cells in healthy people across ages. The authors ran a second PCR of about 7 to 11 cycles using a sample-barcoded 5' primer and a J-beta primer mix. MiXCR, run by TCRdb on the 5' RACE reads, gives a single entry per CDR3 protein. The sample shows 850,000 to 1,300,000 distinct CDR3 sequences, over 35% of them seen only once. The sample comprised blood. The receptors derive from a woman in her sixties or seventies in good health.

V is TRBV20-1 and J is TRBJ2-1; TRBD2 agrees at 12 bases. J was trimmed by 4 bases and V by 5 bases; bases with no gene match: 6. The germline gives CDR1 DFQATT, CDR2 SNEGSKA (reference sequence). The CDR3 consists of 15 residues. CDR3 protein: CSARPSGRVYNEQFF. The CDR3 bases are TGCAGTGCTCGACCTAGCGGGAGGGTTTACAATGAGCAGTTCTTC.

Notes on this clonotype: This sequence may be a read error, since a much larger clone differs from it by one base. The CDR3, as DNA: TGTGCCAGCAGACCCGACAGGTCCTATGGCTACACCTTC. This translates into CASRPDRSYGYTF. The chain joins TRBV13 to TRBJ1-2; D might be TRBD1 (6 bases). Deletions cut 6 bases from V and 4 bases from J, with 12 bases between. Looked up from germline, CDR1 is PRHDT and CDR2 is FYEKMQ (reference sequence). The CDR3 sequence is 13 residues long.

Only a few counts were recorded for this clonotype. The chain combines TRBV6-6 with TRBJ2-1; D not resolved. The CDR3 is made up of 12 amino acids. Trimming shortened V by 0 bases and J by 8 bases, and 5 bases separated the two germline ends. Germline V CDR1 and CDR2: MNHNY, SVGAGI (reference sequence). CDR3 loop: CASSYSLDEQFF. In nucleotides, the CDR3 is TGTGCCAGCAGTTACTCTCTGGATGAGCAGTTCTTC.

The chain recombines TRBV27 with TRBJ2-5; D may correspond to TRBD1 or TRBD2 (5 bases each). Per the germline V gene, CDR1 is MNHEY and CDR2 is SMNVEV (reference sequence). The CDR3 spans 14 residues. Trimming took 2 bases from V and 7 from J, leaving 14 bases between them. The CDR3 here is CASSLRGRGGTQYF. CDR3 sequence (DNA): TGTGCCAGCAGTTTACGGGGACGGGGCGGGACCCAGTACTTC.

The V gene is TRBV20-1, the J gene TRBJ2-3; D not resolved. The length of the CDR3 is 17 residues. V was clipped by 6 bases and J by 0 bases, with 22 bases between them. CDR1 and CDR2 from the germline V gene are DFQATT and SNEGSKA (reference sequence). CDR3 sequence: CSALGIRTDTSTDTQYF. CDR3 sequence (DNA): TGCAGTGCCCTGGGGATACGGACCGATACTAGCACAGATACGCAGTATTTT.

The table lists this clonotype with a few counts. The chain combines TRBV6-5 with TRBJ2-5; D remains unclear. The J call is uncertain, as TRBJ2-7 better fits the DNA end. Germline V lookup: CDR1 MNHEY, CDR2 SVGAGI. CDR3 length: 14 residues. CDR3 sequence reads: CASSSPQRRHEQYF. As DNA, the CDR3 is TGTGCCAGCAGTTCCCCCCAGAGGAGACACGAGCAGTACTTC.

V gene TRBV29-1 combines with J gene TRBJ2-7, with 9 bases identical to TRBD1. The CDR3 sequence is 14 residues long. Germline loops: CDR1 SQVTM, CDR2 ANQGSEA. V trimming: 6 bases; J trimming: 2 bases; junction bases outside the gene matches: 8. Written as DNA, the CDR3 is TGCAGCGTGTCCGGGACAGGGAGCCCCTACGAGCAGTACTTC. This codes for CSVSGTGSPYEQYF.

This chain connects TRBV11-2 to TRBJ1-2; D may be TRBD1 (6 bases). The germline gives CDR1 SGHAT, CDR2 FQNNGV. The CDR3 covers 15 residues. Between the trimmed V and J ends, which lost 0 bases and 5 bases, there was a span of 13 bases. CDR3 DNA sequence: TGTGCCAGCAGCTTAGATCGGACAGAGAAATATGGCTACACCTTC. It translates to CASSLDRTEKYGYTF. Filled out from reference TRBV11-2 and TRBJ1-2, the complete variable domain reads EAGVAQSPRYKIIEKRQSVAFWCNPISGHATLYWYQQILGQGPKLLIQFQNNGVVDDSQLPKDRFSAERLKGVDSTLKIQPAKLEDSAVYLCASSLDRTEKYGYTFGSGTRLTVV.

CDR3 sequence: CASTSGTGVNEQFF. The CDR3 coding sequence is TGTGCCAGCACCTCCGGGACAGGGGTCAATGAGCAGTTCTTC. The rearrangement joins TRBV28 to TRBJ2-1; 10 nucleotides align to TRBD1. CDR3 length: 14 amino acids. The germline gives CDR1 MDHEN, CDR2 SYDVKM. The V gene end was trimmed by 7 bases and the J gene end by 6 bases; junction bases not matched to a gene: 6.

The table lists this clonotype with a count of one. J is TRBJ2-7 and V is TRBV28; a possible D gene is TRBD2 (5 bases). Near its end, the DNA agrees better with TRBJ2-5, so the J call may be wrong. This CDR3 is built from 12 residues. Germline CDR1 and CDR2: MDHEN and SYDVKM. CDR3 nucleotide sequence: TGTGCCAGCAGATCACGGACTGTGACCCAGTACTTC. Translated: CASRSRTVTQYF.

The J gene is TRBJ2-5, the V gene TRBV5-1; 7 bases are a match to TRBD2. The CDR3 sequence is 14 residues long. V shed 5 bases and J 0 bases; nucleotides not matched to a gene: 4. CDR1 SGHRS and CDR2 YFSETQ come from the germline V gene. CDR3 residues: CASRRGGDQETQYF. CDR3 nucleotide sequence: TGCGCCAGCAGGCGTGGGGGGGACCAAGAGACCCAGTACTTC.

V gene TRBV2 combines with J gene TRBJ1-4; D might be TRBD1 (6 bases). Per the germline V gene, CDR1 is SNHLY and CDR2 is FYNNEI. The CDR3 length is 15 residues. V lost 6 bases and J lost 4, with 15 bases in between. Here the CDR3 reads CASSYGTSSNEKLFF. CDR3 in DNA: TGTGCCAGCAGCTACGGGACAAGCAGTAATGAAAAACTGTTTTTT.

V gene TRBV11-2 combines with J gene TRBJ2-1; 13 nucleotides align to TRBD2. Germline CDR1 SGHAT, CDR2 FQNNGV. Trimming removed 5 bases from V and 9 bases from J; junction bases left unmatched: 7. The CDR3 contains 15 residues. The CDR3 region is CASSRGTSGNCEQFF. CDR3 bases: TGTGCCAGCAGCCGAGGGACTAGCGGGAACTGTGAGCAGTTCTTC.

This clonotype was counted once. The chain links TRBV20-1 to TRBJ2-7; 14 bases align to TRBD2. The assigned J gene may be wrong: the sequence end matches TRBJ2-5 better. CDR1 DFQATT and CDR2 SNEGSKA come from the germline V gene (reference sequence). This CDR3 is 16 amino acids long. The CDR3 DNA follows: TGCAGTGCTCTGGGACTAGCGGGAGCCACGGGAGAGACCCAGTACTTC. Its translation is CSALGLAGATGETQYF.

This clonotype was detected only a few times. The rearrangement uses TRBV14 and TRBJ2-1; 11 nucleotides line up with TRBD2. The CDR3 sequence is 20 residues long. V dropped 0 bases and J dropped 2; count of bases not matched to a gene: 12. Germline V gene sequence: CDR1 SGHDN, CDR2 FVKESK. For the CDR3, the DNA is TGTGCCAGCAGCCAAGATTTTCGGGCTAGCGGGAGGAGGGCCTACAATGAGCAGTTCTTC. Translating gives CASSQDFRASGRRAYNEQFF.

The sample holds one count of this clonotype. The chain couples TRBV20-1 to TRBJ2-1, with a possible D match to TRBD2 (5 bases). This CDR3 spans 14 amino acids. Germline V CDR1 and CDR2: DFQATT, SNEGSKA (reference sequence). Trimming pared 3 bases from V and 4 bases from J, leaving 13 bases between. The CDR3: CSASMRERYNEQFF. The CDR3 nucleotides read TGCAGTGCTAGTATGAGGGAGAGATACAATGAGCAGTTCTTC.

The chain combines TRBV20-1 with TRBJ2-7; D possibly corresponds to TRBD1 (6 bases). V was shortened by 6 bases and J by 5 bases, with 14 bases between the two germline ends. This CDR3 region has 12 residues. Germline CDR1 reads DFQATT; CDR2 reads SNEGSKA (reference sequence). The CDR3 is CSATGQRDEQYF. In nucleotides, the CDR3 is TGCAGTGCCACCGGACAGAGGGACGAGCAGTACTTC.

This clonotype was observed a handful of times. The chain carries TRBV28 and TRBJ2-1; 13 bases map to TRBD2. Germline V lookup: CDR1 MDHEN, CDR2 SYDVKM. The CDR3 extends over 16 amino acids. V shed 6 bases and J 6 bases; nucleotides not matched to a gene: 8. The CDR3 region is CASSHIGLAGVNEQFF. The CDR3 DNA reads TGTGCCAGCAGCCACATCGGACTAGCGGGGGTCAATGAGCAGTTCTTC.

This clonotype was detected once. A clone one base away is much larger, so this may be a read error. Written as DNA, the CDR3 is TGTGCCAGCAGCCCGGACGGGGAGGATGGCTACACCTTC. This encodes CASSPDGEDGYTF. The chain links TRBV7-9 to TRBJ1-2; no clear D gene. This CDR3 contains 13 residues. The germline V and J ends were trimmed by 5 bases and 6 bases, with 13 bases remaining between them. Germline V gives CDR1 SEHNR, CDR2 FQNEAQ (reference sequence).

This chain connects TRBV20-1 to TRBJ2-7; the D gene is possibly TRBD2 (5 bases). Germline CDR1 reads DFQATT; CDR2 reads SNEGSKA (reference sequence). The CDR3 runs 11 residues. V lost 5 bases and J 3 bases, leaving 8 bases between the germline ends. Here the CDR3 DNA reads TGCAGTGCTGAGGGCTACTACGAGCAGTACTTC. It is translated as CSAEGYYEQYF.

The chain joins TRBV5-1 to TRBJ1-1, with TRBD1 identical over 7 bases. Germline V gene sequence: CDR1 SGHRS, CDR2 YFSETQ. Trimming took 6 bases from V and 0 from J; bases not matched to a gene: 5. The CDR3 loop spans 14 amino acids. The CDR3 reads CASTEGALNTEAFF. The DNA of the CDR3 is TGCGCCAGCACAGAGGGGGCTCTGAACACTGAAGCTTTCTTT. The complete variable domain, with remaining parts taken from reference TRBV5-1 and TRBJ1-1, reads KAGVTQTPRYLIKTRGQQVTLSCSPISGHRSVSWYQQTPGQGLQFLFEYFSETQRNKGNFPGRFSGRQFSNSRSEMNVSTLELGDSALYLCASTEGALNTEAFFGQGTRLTVV.

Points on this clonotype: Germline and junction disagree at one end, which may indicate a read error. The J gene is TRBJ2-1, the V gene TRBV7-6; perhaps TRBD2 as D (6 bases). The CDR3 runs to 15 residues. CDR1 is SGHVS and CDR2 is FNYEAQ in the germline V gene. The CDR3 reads CASSLTWDSNNEQFF. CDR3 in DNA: TGTGCCAGCAGCTTAACGTGGGACTCCAACAATGAGCAGTTCTTC.

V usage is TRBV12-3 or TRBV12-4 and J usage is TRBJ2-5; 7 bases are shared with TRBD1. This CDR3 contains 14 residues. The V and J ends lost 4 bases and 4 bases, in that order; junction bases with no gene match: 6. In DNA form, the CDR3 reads TGTGCCAGCAGTTCTAGACAGGGACGAGAGACCCAGTACTTC. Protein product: CASSSRQGRETQYF.

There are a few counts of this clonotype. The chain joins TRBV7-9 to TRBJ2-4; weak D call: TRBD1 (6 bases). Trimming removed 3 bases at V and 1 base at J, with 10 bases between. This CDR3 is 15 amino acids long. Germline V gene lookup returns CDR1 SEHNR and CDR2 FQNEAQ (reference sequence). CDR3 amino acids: CASSLPGEAKNIQYF. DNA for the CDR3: TGTGCCAGCAGCTTGCCAGGGGAGGCCAAAAACATTCAGTACTTC.

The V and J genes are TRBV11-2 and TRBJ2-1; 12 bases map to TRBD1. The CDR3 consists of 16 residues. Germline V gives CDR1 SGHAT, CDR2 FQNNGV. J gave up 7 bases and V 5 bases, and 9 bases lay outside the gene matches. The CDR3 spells CASSTGTGGARNEQFF. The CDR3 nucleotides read TGTGCCAGCAGCACCGGGACAGGGGGCGCGAGAAATGAGCAGTTCTTC.

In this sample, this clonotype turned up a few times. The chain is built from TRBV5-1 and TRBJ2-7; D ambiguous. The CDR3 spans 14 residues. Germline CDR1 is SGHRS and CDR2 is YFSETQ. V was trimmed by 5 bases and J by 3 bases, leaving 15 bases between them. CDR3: CASRARQGFYEQYF. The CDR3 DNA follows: TGCGCCAGCAGGGCCCGACAAGGTTTCTACGAGCAGTACTTC. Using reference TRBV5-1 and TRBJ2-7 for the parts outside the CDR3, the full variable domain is KAGVTQTPRYLIKTRGQQVTLSCSPISGHRSVSWYQQTPGQGLQFLFEYFSETQRNKGNFPGRFSGRQFSNSRSEMNVSTLELGDSALYLCASRARQGFYEQYFGPGTRLTVT.